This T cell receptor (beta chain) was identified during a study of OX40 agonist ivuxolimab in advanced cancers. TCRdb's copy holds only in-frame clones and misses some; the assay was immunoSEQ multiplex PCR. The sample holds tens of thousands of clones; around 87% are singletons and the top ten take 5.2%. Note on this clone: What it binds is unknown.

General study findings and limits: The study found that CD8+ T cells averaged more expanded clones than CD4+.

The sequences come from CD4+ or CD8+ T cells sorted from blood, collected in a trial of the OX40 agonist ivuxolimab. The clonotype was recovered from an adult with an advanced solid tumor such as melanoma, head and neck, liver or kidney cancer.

For the CDR3, the DNA is TGTGCCAGCAGTTCCCGAACACAGCTCACCTACAATGAGCAGTTCTTC. It codes for CASSSRTQLTYNEQFF. V is TRBV27 and J is TRBJ2-1; no reliable D call. V was clipped by 4 bases and J by 2 bases, with 15 bases between them. CDR3 length: 16 amino acids. Per the germline V gene, CDR1 is MNHEY and CDR2 is SMNVEV (reference sequence).